The 14 T cell receptor beta chains reported below all come from one sample, sequenced in a study of blood T cell repertoires in COVID-19. Clones were sequenced by immunoSEQ multiplex PCR, and TCRdb holds only the in-frame ones, with some missing. The sample yields some 350,000 clones, 80% to 90% seen once. The sample consisted of PBMCs or T cells enriched from blood (not recorded which). The receptors were gathered from a man aged 25 to 45 who had recovered from COVID-19.

This chain joins TRBV3-1 (or the pseudogene TRBV3-2) and TRBJ1-4; a possible D gene is TRBD1 (6 bases). The CDR3 sequence is 18 residues long. Germline CDR1 LGHDT, CDR2 YNNKEL (reference sequence). The V end lost 5 bases, the J end lost 1 base, and 20 bases lay between the germline ends. Here the CDR3 DNA reads TGTGCCAGCAGCTCCTCAAACAGGGCCAAAGAAACTAATGAAAAACTGTTTTTT. It yields the protein CASSSSNRAKETNEKLFF.

The genes are TRBV9 and TRBJ1-4; the match to TRBD1 covers 7 bases. Germline lookup yields CDR1 SGDLS and CDR2 YYNGEE. Trimming cost V 0 bases and J 8 bases; bases outside gene matches: 4. The CDR3 has 14 residues. The CDR3 DNA follows: TGTGCCAGCAGCGTAGCACAGGGGTCGGAAAAACTGTTTTTT. It codes for CASSVAQGSEKLFF. The variable domain in full, completed from reference TRBV9 and TRBJ1-4, reads DSGVTQTPKHLITATGQRVTLRCSPRSGDLSVYWYQQSLDQGLQFLIQYYNGEERAKGNILERFSAQQFPDLHSELNLSSLELGDSALYFCASSVAQGSEKLFFGSGTQLSVL.

The rearrangement links TRBV6-6 to TRBJ1-5; 10 bases are a match to TRBD1. The germline V gene has CDR1 MNHNY and CDR2 SVGAGI (reference sequence). This CDR3 is 15 amino acids long. Germline trimming cut 4 bases from V and 7 bases from J; bases unmatched to any gene: 7. The CDR3 DNA reads TGTGCCAGCAGTTCCACGGACAGGGGGGGGCAGCCCCAGCATTTT. Translation: CASSSTDRGGQPQHF.

This chain links TRBV24-1 with TRBJ2-1; 8 positions agree with TRBD2. V was clipped by 6 bases and J by 4 bases; unmatched bases: 4. The CDR3 has 14 amino acids. Germline CDR1 KGHDR, CDR2 SFDVKD. The CDR3 loop is CATSSGGTYNEQFF. The CDR3 DNA sequence: TGTGCCACCAGTTCGGGGGGGACATACAATGAGCAGTTCTTC.

The chain is built from TRBV21-1 and TRBJ1-6. TRBV21-1 is reported as a pseudogene. The CDR3 is made up of 20 amino acids. In DNA form, the CDR3 reads TGTGCCAGCAGCAAAATCCACGGTGAGGGTGGTGGATCCTATAATTCACCCCTCCACTTT. This encodes CASSKIHGEGGGSYNSPLHF.

The chain links TRBV4-1 to TRBJ2-1; D may be TRBD2 (6 bases). Germline V gene sequence: CDR1 MGHRA, CDR2 YSYEKL. Trimming cost V 4 bases and J 6 bases, with 16 bases left between them. The CDR3 runs to 15 residues. The CDR3 nucleotides are TGCGCCAGCAGCCCCACGGGGAGGCTAGGCAATGAGCAGTTCTTC. Its protein product is CASSPTGRLGNEQFF.

This chain uses TRBV27 with TRBJ1-2; D is perhaps TRBD1 (6 bases). The CDR3 is made up of 13 amino acids. Trimming shortened V by 7 bases and J by 2 bases, and 11 bases separated the two germline ends. Germline V gene lookup returns CDR1 MNHEY and CDR2 SMNVEV (reference sequence). The CDR3 region has the DNA TGTGCCAGCATCAAAGGGGGAAACTATGGCTACACCTTC. This encodes CASIKGGNYGYTF.

The chain couples TRBV28 to TRBJ1-6; 7 bases are a match to TRBD1. The germline gives CDR1 MDHEN, CDR2 SYDVKM. J lost 10 bases, V lost 5 bases, and 11 bases had no gene match. The CDR3 totals 15 residues. The CDR3 here is CASSLPSGGNSPLHF. As DNA, the CDR3 is TGTGCCAGCAGTCTACCATCAGGGGGGAACTCACCCCTCCACTTT. The whole variable domain, filled in from reference TRBV28 and TRBJ1-6, reads DVKVTQSSRYLVKRTGEKVFLECVQDMDHENMFWYRQDPGLGLRLIYFSYDVKMKEKGDIPEGYSVSREKKERFSLILESASTNQTSMYLCASSLPSGGNSPLHFGNGTRLTVT.

The chain links TRBV5-5 to TRBJ1-1; D is possibly TRBD1 (5 bases). The CDR3 extends over 15 amino acids. V was cut by 0 bases and J by 1 base, with 10 bases left in between. Germline loops: CDR1 SGHKS, CDR2 YYEKEE (reference sequence). The CDR3 DNA sequence: TGTGCCAGCAGCTTGGTAGGGGCAGGGAACACTGAAGCTTTCTTT. Amino acids: CASSLVGAGNTEAFF.

This clone is a singleton in its sample. The CDR3 loop reads CSASPGGKDGQPQHF. As DNA, the CDR3 is TGCAGTGCTAGTCCAGGGGGCAAAGATGGTCAGCCCCAGCATTTT. The gene calls are TRBV20-1 and TRBJ1-5, with TRBD1 identical over 8 bases. V lost 3 bases and J lost 6; bases outside the gene matches: 10. CDR1 and CDR2 from the germline V gene are DFQATT and SNEGSKA (reference sequence). This CDR3 contains 15 residues.

V usage is TRBV6-5 and J usage is TRBJ2-7; 7 positions agree with TRBD1. The CDR3 covers 13 residues. Germline values: CDR1 MNHEY, CDR2 SVGAGI. V lost 5 bases and J lost 6; bases outside the gene matches: 7. The CDR3 sequence: CASSTTGDVEQYF. The CDR3 region has the DNA TGTGCCAGCAGTACAACAGGGGATGTCGAGCAGTACTTC.

The chain carries TRBV28 and TRBJ2-2; 7 bases line up with TRBD2. This CDR3 has 14 residues. Germline CDR1 and CDR2: MDHEN and SYDVKM. J lost 4 bases, V lost 6 bases, and 5 bases had no gene match. CDR3 coding DNA: TGTGCCAGCAGGCCAGCGGGGCGCACCGGGGAGCTGTTTTTT. Residues: CASRPAGRTGELFF.

The chain couples TRBV2 to TRBJ1-2; TRBD1 matches 8 bases. The length of the CDR3 is 14 residues. J gave up 0 bases and V 9 bases, and 6 bases lay outside the gene matches. CDR1 and CDR2 (germline): SNHLY, FYNNEI. CDR3 protein: CARGQGQANYGYTF. The CDR3 DNA is TGTGCCAGGGGGCAGGGACAGGCTAACTATGGCTACACCTTC.

The CDR3 DNA reads TGTGCCAGCAGGGAGGGGTTTAATGAAAAACTGTTTTTT. Its translation: CASREGFNEKLFF. This chain links TRBV5-5 with TRBJ1-4; D is perhaps TRBD1 (5 bases). This CDR3 is built from 13 residues. V was cut by 5 bases and J by 4 bases, with 9 bases left in between. CDR1 is SGHKS, CDR2 YYEKEE, per germline (reference sequence).